This TCR beta chain was sequenced for a study of T cells in Graves' hyperthyroidism and ophthalmopathy. From RNA transcripts, TCR beta CDR3 regions were amplified. Researchers ran a first-round RT-PCR on the TCR CDR3 using the HTBI primer set. A single record per CDR3 protein comes from TCRdb applying MiXCR to the multiplex PCR reads. The data contain about 400,000 distinct CDR3 sequences, 15% to 17% of them singletons. CDR3 length equals 14 residues. V trimming: 6 bases; J trimming: 10 bases; junction bases outside the gene matches: 15. Germline lookup yields CDR1 DFQATT and CDR2 SNEGSKA (reference sequence). This clonotype was picked up many times.

The receptor comes from a young woman with Graves' hyperthyroidism. The V call is TRBV20-1, the J call TRBJ2-3; TRBD2 matches 8 bases. What was sequenced was blood. The CDR3 DNA sequence: TGCAGTGCGCCCCTAGCTCCCGCGGGGGGCGCGCAGTATTTT. It specifies CSAPLAPAGGAQYF.